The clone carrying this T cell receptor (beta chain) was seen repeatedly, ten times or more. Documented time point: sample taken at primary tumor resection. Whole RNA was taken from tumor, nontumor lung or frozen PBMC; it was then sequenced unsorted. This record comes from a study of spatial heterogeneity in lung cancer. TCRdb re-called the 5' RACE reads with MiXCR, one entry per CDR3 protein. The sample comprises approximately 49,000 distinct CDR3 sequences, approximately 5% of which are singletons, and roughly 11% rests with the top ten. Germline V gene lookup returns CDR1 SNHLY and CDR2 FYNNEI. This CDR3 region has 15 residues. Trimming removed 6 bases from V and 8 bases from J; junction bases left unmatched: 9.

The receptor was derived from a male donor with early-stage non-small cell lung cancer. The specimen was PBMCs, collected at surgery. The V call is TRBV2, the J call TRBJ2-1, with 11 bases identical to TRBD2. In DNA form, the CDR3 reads TGTGCCAGCAGCCCGGGACTAGCGGCTTCCCATGAGCAGTTCTTC. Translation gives CASSPGLAASHEQFF.